Sequencing of this TCR beta chain was carried out in a study of cytomegalovirus exposure and HLA in healthy donors. The repertoire was sequenced with immunoSEQ multiplex PCR; TCRdb's copy has only in-frame clones and lacks some. The sample has 140,000 to 150,000 clones, around 93% seen once. From the approximately 120-subject validation cohort, which was separate from the approximately 720-subject first cohort, the donors were drawn. Comment on this clone: Its antigen is not identified.

V was clipped by 7 bases and J by 2 bases; unmatched bases: 12. Germline V gene sequence: CDR1 MNHEY, CDR2 SMNVEV (reference sequence). The CDR3 totals 16 residues. Study conclusions and caveats: In the approximately 120 validation repertoires, a later analysis found that first-cohort TCR clusters tended to co-occur.

Material: PBMCs. J is TRBJ1-2 and V is TRBV27, with TRBD1 matching over 8 bases. The TCR sequence derives from a man aged 18 to 30 in good health and CMV-seropositive. The CDR3 sequence is CASKAIGTGVNYGYTF. The CDR3 bases are TGTGCCAGCAAAGCAATAGGGACAGGCGTGAACTATGGCTACACCTTC.